A selection of T cell receptor beta chains follows, all from one sample in a study of CD8+CD57+ T cells in acquired aplastic anemia. MiXCR, applied by TCRdb to the reads, yields one record per CDR3 protein. The sample has some 180,000 distinct CDR3 sequences, 50% to 65% seen once; the top ten hold approximately 46%. Sequencing input: sorted CD4+, CD8+, or CD8+CD57+ T cells (not recorded which) from PBMCs. These TCRs come from a human donor with aplastic anemia. Both conserved end residues are part of each CDR3. Fields, in order: J gene, clone size, D gene, V gene, CDR3 DNA, CDR3 protein. D genes are given only for firm matches. Some rows have no size entry. The others give once, few or many, or a class for an expanded clone.

j_call: TRBJ1-1; clone_size: -; d_call: -; v_call: TRBV4-3; cdr3_nt: TGCGCCAGCAGCCAAGGTTGGGGAAACACTGAAGCTTTCTTT; cdr3_aa: CASSQGWGNTEAFF
j_call: TRBJ1-2; clone_size: many; d_call: -; v_call: TRBV20-1; cdr3_nt: TGCAGTGCTAGCCCCTTACCATGGGGGCTGGGCTACACCTTC; cdr3_aa: CSASPLPWGLGYTF
j_call: TRBJ1-2; clone_size: -; d_call: -; v_call: TRBV19; cdr3_nt: TGTGCCAGTAGTCATAGCGGGGGGCTTTCCTACGACTTC; cdr3_aa: CASSHSGGLSYDF
j_call: TRBJ2-5; clone_size: -; d_call: TRBD2; v_call: TRBV7-9; cdr3_nt: TGTGCCAGCAGCCCACCGACTAGCAAATATGGAGAGACCCAGTACTTC; cdr3_aa: CASSPPTSKYGETQYF
j_call: TRBJ2-2; clone_size: many; d_call: TRBD2; v_call: TRBV4-1; cdr3_nt: TGCGCCAGCAGCCAAGCGGGGGGAGGCACCGGGGAGCTGTTTTTT; cdr3_aa: CASSQAGGGTGELFF
j_call: TRBJ2-2; clone_size: -; d_call: -; v_call: TRBV19; cdr3_nt: TGTGCCAGTAGTCCCCAAGGCATCGGGGAGCTGTTTTTT; cdr3_aa: CASSPQGIGELFF
j_call: TRBJ1-2; clone_size: -; d_call: -; v_call: TRBV24-1; cdr3_nt: TGTGCCACCAGTGCCGGTCAAGTTGGCTACACCTTC; cdr3_aa: CATSAGQVGYTF
j_call: TRBJ1-1; clone_size: -; d_call: -; v_call: TRBV7-9; cdr3_nt: TGTGCCAGCAGCCAATCTGACACTGAAGCTTTCTTT; cdr3_aa: CASSQSDTEAFF
j_call: TRBJ1-4; clone_size: many; d_call: -; v_call: TRBV4-1; cdr3_nt: TGCGCCAGCAGCCAATTTGTGGGGGACAATGAAAAACTGTTTTTT; cdr3_aa: CASSQFVGDNEKLFF
j_call: TRBJ1-1; clone_size: once; d_call: -; v_call: TRBV10-1; cdr3_nt: TGCGCCAGCAAGGAGCGTCGGAACACTGAAGCTTTCTTT; cdr3_aa: CASKERRNTEAFF
j_call: TRBJ1-3; clone_size: once; d_call: -; v_call: TRBV7-2; cdr3_nt: TGTGCCAGCAGCTTTCAACAGCTCTCTGGAAACACCATATATTTT; cdr3_aa: CASSFQQLSGNTIYF
j_call: TRBJ1-1; clone_size: -; d_call: TRBD1; v_call: TRBV20-1; cdr3_nt: TGCAGTGCTAGAGGACAGGGGATAGCTGCTGAAGCTTTCTTT; cdr3_aa: CSARGQGIAAEAFF
j_call: TRBJ1-5; clone_size: -; d_call: -; v_call: TRBV24-1; cdr3_nt: TGTGCCACCAGTGAAGCGGAGCAGCCCCAGCATTTT; cdr3_aa: CATSEAEQPQHF
j_call: TRBJ2-7; clone_size: few; d_call: TRBD2; v_call: TRBV24-1; cdr3_nt: TGTGCCACCAGTGCGACTAGCGGGGTAACACAGGAGCAGTACTTC; cdr3_aa: CATSATSGVTQEQYF
j_call: TRBJ2-3; clone_size: few; d_call: -; v_call: TRBV20-1; cdr3_nt: TGCAGTGCGGCACAGGGACCAGATACGCAGTATTTT; cdr3_aa: CSAAQGPDTQYF
j_call: TRBJ2-7; clone_size: many; d_call: -; v_call: TRBV11-2; cdr3_nt: TGTGCCAGCAGCTTAGAGCCTGGGGCCTCCTACGAGCAGTACTTC; cdr3_aa: CASSLEPGASYEQYF
j_call: TRBJ2-7; clone_size: -; d_call: TRBD1; v_call: TRBV5-1; cdr3_nt: TGCGCCAGCAGCTCCCCGGGACAGGGAGCCTACGAGCAGTACTTC; cdr3_aa: CASSSPGQGAYEQYF
j_call: TRBJ1-1; clone_size: -; d_call: TRBD1; v_call: TRBV9; cdr3_nt: TGTGCCAGCAGCCCAAGGCCGGGACAGGGAAGTGCTGAAGCTTTCTTT; cdr3_aa: CASSPRPGQGSAEAFF
j_call: TRBJ2-7; clone_size: few; d_call: TRBD1; v_call: TRBV30; cdr3_nt: TGTGCCTGGAGTTCCCTCCAGGGGGATGTGGACGAGCAGTACTTC; cdr3_aa: CAWSSLQGDVDEQYF
j_call: TRBJ1-1; clone_size: -; d_call: -; v_call: TRBV10-3; cdr3_nt: TGTGCCATCAGAACGGACGGGAACACTGAAGCTTTCTTT; cdr3_aa: CAIRTDGNTEAFF
j_call: TRBJ1-1; clone_size: -; d_call: TRBD1; v_call: TRBV27; cdr3_nt: TGTGCCACCCGCCTCGAGCAGGGGGACACTGAAGCTTTCTTT; cdr3_aa: CATRLEQGDTEAFF
j_call: TRBJ1-4; clone_size: -; d_call: -; v_call: TRBV6-2/TRBV6-3; cdr3_nt: TGTGCCAGCAGTTACGGGGAAAAACTGTTTTTT; cdr3_aa: CASSYGEKLFF
j_call: TRBJ2-1; clone_size: -; d_call: -; v_call: TRBV11-2; cdr3_nt: TGTGCCAGCAGCTTAGTGGCGGGTGAGCAGATCTTC; cdr3_aa: CASSLVAGEQIF
j_call: TRBJ1-6; clone_size: -; d_call: -; v_call: TRBV9; cdr3_nt: TGTGCCAGCAGCGTAGATGGGCAGAGGGCAAATTCACCCCTCCACTTT; cdr3_aa: CASSVDGQRANSPLHF
j_call: TRBJ2-5; clone_size: -; d_call: TRBD2; v_call: TRBV5-1; cdr3_nt: TGCGCCAGCAGTTTGGGCGGGGCGGGAGTTTCAGAGACCCAGTACTTC; cdr3_aa: CASSLGGAGVSETQYF
j_call: TRBJ2-3; clone_size: -; d_call: TRBD2; v_call: TRBV19; cdr3_nt: TGTGCCAGTAGAGGGAGGTCCGGGACTAGCGGCACAGATACGCAGTATTTT; cdr3_aa: CASRGRSGTSGTDTQYF
j_call: TRBJ1-1; clone_size: -; d_call: -; v_call: TRBV20-1; cdr3_nt: TGCAGTGCTAGAGATACTAGCGGGGGTCTCAACACTGAAGCTTTCTTT; cdr3_aa: CSARDTSGGLNTEAFF
j_call: TRBJ1-5; clone_size: -; d_call: TRBD1; v_call: TRBV5-1; cdr3_nt: TGTGCCAGCAGTAAGAACAGGGGCGGCAATCAGCCCCAGCATTTT; cdr3_aa: CASSKNRGGNQPQHF
j_call: TRBJ2-7; clone_size: -; d_call: -; v_call: TRBV7-2; cdr3_nt: TGTGCCAGCAGCTTAGGAGGGGGTAGCTCCTACGAGCAGTACTTC; cdr3_aa: CASSLGGGSSYEQYF
j_call: TRBJ1-1; clone_size: few; d_call: -; v_call: TRBV10-1; cdr3_nt: TGCGCCAGCAGTGAGTCATGGGGCACTGAAGCTTTCTTT; cdr3_aa: CASSESWGTEAFF
j_call: TRBJ1-6; clone_size: -; d_call: -; v_call: TRBV9; cdr3_nt: TGTGCCAGCAGCACCCGGACAGACTTCCCTAATTCACCCCTCCACTTT; cdr3_aa: CASSTRTDFPNSPLHF
j_call: TRBJ2-7; clone_size: -; d_call: -; v_call: TRBV29-1; cdr3_nt: TGCAGCGTTGAAGGGGCCGAGCAGTACTTC; cdr3_aa: CSVEGAEQYF
j_call: TRBJ2-7; clone_size: -; d_call: -; v_call: TRBV10-2; cdr3_nt: TGCGCCAGCAGGGTCAGGGGTTCCTACGAGCAGTACTTC; cdr3_aa: CASRVRGSYEQYF
j_call: TRBJ1-1; clone_size: -; d_call: -; v_call: TRBV5-1; cdr3_nt: TGCGCCAGCAGCCCCGGGGGCGAGGGAGAACTTAACACTGAAGCTTTCTTT; cdr3_aa: CASSPGGEGELNTEAFF
j_call: TRBJ2-1; clone_size: -; d_call: -; v_call: TRBV5-1; cdr3_nt: TGCGCCAGTAGGTTGGGGGGCGACTCCTACAATGAGCAGTTCTTC; cdr3_aa: CASRLGGDSYNEQFF
j_call: TRBJ2-1; clone_size: once; d_call: -; v_call: TRBV25-1; cdr3_nt: TGTGCCAGCAGTGAACCGAGGGGGGGGGAGCAGTTCTTC; cdr3_aa: CASSEPRGGEQFF
j_call: TRBJ2-7; clone_size: -; d_call: -; v_call: TRBV20-1; cdr3_nt: TGCAGTGCCACCCCGGACAGCTCCTACGAGCAGTACTTC; cdr3_aa: CSATPDSSYEQYF
j_call: TRBJ2-7; clone_size: -; d_call: TRBD1; v_call: TRBV29-1; cdr3_nt: TGCAGCGCCCTTCTCCCACAGGACAGGACCGCCTACGAGCAGTACTTC; cdr3_aa: CSALLPQDRTAYEQYF
j_call: TRBJ1-1; clone_size: many; d_call: -; v_call: TRBV7-2; cdr3_nt: TGTGCCAGCAGCTGGACTATGAACACTGAAGCTTTCTTT; cdr3_aa: CASSWTMNTEAFF
j_call: TRBJ2-3; clone_size: -; d_call: -; v_call: TRBV18; cdr3_nt: TGTGCCAGCTCACCCAGCGCTAGCACAGATACGCAGTATTTT; cdr3_aa: CASSPSASTDTQYF
j_call: TRBJ2-3; clone_size: -; d_call: TRBD2; v_call: TRBV10-3; cdr3_nt: TGTGCCATCAGTGAACTAGCGGGGATTTCAGATACGCAGTATTTT; cdr3_aa: CAISELAGISDTQYF
j_call: TRBJ1-5; clone_size: -; d_call: -; v_call: TRBV19; cdr3_nt: TGTGCCAGTAGTATAGCCGGACGCAATCAGCCCCAGCATTTT; cdr3_aa: CASSIAGRNQPQHF
j_call: TRBJ2-7; clone_size: -; d_call: -; v_call: TRBV2; cdr3_nt: TGTGCCAGCAAGCAACGATTCGACGAGCAGTACTTC; cdr3_aa: CASKQRFDEQYF
j_call: TRBJ1-1; clone_size: -; d_call: TRBD1; v_call: TRBV11-2; cdr3_nt: TGCGCCAGCAGCCAAGATGTGACAGGGAACTTTGAAGCTTTCTTT; cdr3_aa: CASSQDVTGNFEAFF
j_call: TRBJ2-1; clone_size: -; d_call: -; v_call: TRBV4-3; cdr3_nt: TGCGCCAGCAGCCAAGAATCGGGACGGGGTTACAATGAGCAGTTCTTC; cdr3_aa: CASSQESGRGYNEQFF
j_call: TRBJ2-5; clone_size: many; d_call: TRBD1; v_call: TRBV6-6; cdr3_nt: TGTGCCAGCAGTTACCCCAGGACAGGGGAGACCCAGTACTTC; cdr3_aa: CASSYPRTGETQYF
j_call: TRBJ2-1; clone_size: -; d_call: -; v_call: TRBV7-9; cdr3_nt: TGTGCCAGCAGCTTAGCGGGTCAGAAAATTTACAATGAGCAGTTCTTC; cdr3_aa: CASSLAGQKIYNEQFF
j_call: TRBJ2-2; clone_size: many; d_call: -; v_call: TRBV7-8; cdr3_nt: TGTGCCAGCAAGGAGGGCCCTTACACCGGGGAGCTGTTTTTT; cdr3_aa: CASKEGPYTGELFF
j_call: TRBJ1-5; clone_size: -; d_call: -; v_call: TRBV14; cdr3_nt: TGTGCCAGCAGTCCCCCGGGCGCAAATCAGCCCCAGCATTTT; cdr3_aa: CASSPPGANQPQHF
j_call: TRBJ2-7; clone_size: -; d_call: -; v_call: TRBV12-3/TRBV12-4; cdr3_nt: TGTGCCAGCAGTTTACAAGGCTATCACTACGAGCAGTACTTC; cdr3_aa: CASSLQGYHYEQYF
j_call: TRBJ2-5; clone_size: -; d_call: -; v_call: TRBV15; cdr3_nt: TGTGCCACCAGTCGGGGCTACCAAGAGACCCAGTACTTC; cdr3_aa: CATSRGYQETQYF
j_call: TRBJ2-5; clone_size: -; d_call: -; v_call: TRBV6-6; cdr3_nt: TGTGCCAGCAGGATGGACGGTAGTTTCCAAGAGACCCAGTACTTC; cdr3_aa: CASRMDGSFQETQYF